This TCR beta chain was sequenced in a study of post-analysis software for immune sequencing data (dated by TCRdb to between 2015 and 2017). Notes on the research overall: Relapsing-remitting, secondary progressive and progressive-relapsing multiple sclerosis were recorded as disease courses, and subtype annotation was lacking for some patients. The patient repertoires were compared against approximately ten previously published healthy control repertoires obtained from donors aged 6 to 25 years. A subset of samples was prepared in parallel using single-end sample barcoding, then pooled and co-amplified after Illumina adapter ligation. Here is what the overall study found, with its caveats: Significantly lower normalized Chao1 diversity was found in multiple sclerosis patients than in controls, suggesting substantial peripheral T-cell clonal expansion. When samples were clustered directly using the F measure, samples prepared in the same batch co-clustered strongly, which prompted a batch-effect correction. Significantly higher frequencies in patients than in controls were found for five or six TRBV segments, including TRBV5-6, TRBV5-1 and TRBV20-1. The control group was slightly older than the multiple sclerosis patient group.

To demonstrate the VDJtools post-analysis software, TCR beta repertoires were profiled from the peripheral blood of roughly 12 young patients with multiple sclerosis. The multiple sclerosis patients were children and adolescents between about 6 and 16 years of age. As regards this clonotype: Its specific antigen is unknown. Base qualities are not recorded, but no much larger clone differs from it by a single base.

V lost 5 bases and J lost 0 bases; the stretch between them is 10 bases long. Inclusive of the bounding cysteine and phenylalanine, the CDR3 is 13 residues long. Only the CDR3 DNA is retained, 39 bases long and in frame from the first base. The germline V gene (reference sequence) gives CDR1 as DFQATT and CDR2 as SNEGSKA. To prepare the library, PCR was applied. TCRdb records Illumina HiSeq 2500 as the sequencer. To reduce PCR and sequencing biases, unique molecular identifiers were incorporated into the TCR beta cDNA libraries. Every 1 to 10 million input T cells yielded roughly 0.5 million cDNA molecules, meaning each molecule approximated one T cell. The patient libraries were prepared and sequenced with the same protocol used for the earlier healthy control dataset. Within a given batch, samples were prepared together, multiplexed and sequenced on the same HiSeq lane. Processing in the source paper ran as follows. MIGEC handled the raw barcoded reads, throwing out single-read molecular identifier groups before consensus assembly and CDR3 extraction. VDJtools was used for post-analysis of the clonotype tables, and diversity was normalized by down-sampling every dataset to the size of the smallest sample. Repertoire overlap clustering matched CDR3 amino acid but not nucleotide sequences to correct batch-related cross-sample contamination. TCRdb ran its own pipeline on the public reads, namely fastp trimming at Q25 and MiXCR clone calling, and kept in-frame beta chains. Every distinct CDR3 protein forms one entry, paired with its most common genes and DNA. Here the V and J calls rest on TCRdb's processing, not on the authors' analysis. For this sample there are about 430,000 distinct CDR3 sequences; 39% appear just once. The ten largest account for 6% to 9% of the sample.

The sequence derives from a girl under 10 years old with multiple sclerosis. In this chain, TRBV20-1 is recombined with TRBJ1-1; TRBD1 is possibly the D segment (5 matching bases). The material sequenced was blood. The CDR3 region: CSAGAHLNTEAFF. The bases read TGCAGTGCTGGGGCACACCTGAACACTGAAGCTTTCTTT.